The T cell receptor (beta chain) under discussion was sequenced for a study of blood T cells in healthy people across ages. Study observations and caveats: Age showed a roughly linear inverse relationship with TCR beta diversity per million T cells.

Total RNA extracted from each sample amounted to at least 5.5 micrograms. Together with a sample-barcoded 5' primer, a J-beta primer mix was included in a second PCR lasting about 6 to 12 cycles. Any given sample supplied a minimum of 3 million CDR3-containing paired-end reads. TCRdb used MiXCR to reprocess the 5' RACE reads, holding one entry per CDR3 protein. Among about 1.8 million distinct CDR3 sequences, 49% were seen once, and the ten largest hold over 2%. The sample holds a few counts of this clonotype. Its cognate antigen is unknown. Per the germline V gene, CDR1 is SGHKS and CDR2 is YYEKEE (reference sequence). The CDR3 spans 18 residues. The germline V and J ends were trimmed by 4 bases and 0 bases, with 21 bases remaining between them.

The chain joins TRBV5-5 to TRBJ2-3; a possible D gene is TRBD2 (5 bases). The receptor was isolated from a woman aged 40 to 50 in good health. Sequences were obtained from blood. The CDR3 sequence is CASSGGFGPGFSTDTQYF. CDR3 sequence (DNA): TGTGCCAGCAGCGGCGGATTTGGACCGGGGTTTAGCACAGATACGCAGTATTTT.